This note documents a single T cell receptor (beta chain) sequence. It lacks a known antigen. No much larger clone exists at a distance of one base, and base qualities are not known. Using the deep immunoSEQ assay, multiplex PCR amplified TCR CDR3 regions from genomic DNA. For each cell subset, the extracted genomic DNA was distributed evenly across all wells of several immunoSEQ 96-well plates, and each plate served as one replicate. Each replicate PCR for sorted subsets received 200 ng genomic DNA, equal to about 30,000 T cell genomes. Purified libraries were quantified with a Qubit 3.0 fluorometer, sized on a Bioanalyzer 2100, and re-quantified with the KAPA Library Quantification kit. Every immunoSEQ 96-well plate was sequenced on a dedicated single-read 150-cycle Illumina NextSeq 550 flow cell. On the authors' methods: Because only junctional sequences without quality scores were contained in the immunoSEQ output, filtering matching that applied to full-length reads could not be performed. To assign V/J genes and CDR3, sequences were annotated using PyIR, a Python wrapper for IgBLAST v1.9, with IMGT germline references. Reads were removed for weak V/J assignments (E-value above 1e-6), missing CDR3, stop codons, out-of-frame junctions, or ambiguous translated residues. A V3J clonotype was defined by an identical inferred V gene, J gene, and CDR3 amino acid sequence. Percentage overlap between repertoires was computed as shared unique clonotypes divided by the size of the smaller repertoire. RTK rarefaction, the Chao1 estimator, and Recon v2.1 estimates of unobserved clonotypes were used to assess repertoire richness. OLGA was used to compute generation probabilities for all TCRbeta clonotypes that the gDNA method yielded from a handful of donors. This is the immuneACCESS table as TCRdb keeps it, with only in-frame sequences that have V and J called. A part of the clones is gone; compared with another copy, unresolved V genes explain less than half, and the rest is unexplained. For V, J and clone size, that table is used; D and trimming come from the DNA. The sample table lists around 700,000 clones, less than 80% of them with a count of one. Under 2% of the sample comes from the top ten.

The CDR3 starts with the cysteine, ends with the phenylalanine, and has 17 residues. Only the CDR3 DNA is retained, 51 bases long and in frame from the first base. V and J are truncated by 5 bases and 0 bases respectively, leaving an intervening sequence of 17 bases. Looking up the germline V gene (reference sequence) yields CDR1 LNHNV and CDR2 YYDKDF. This sample stems from a study of shared clonotypes between healthy human individuals (dated by TCRdb to the early 2020s). About the full investigation: A couple of women and three men aged 18 to 49 years were included in the cohort. Leukapheresis yielded between about 0.94 and 10 billion PBMCs per donor. To increase sequencing depth and limit assay-specific biases, different laboratories used diverse techniques to prepare libraries and sequence TCR repertoires. Blood TCR repertoires of about five healthy adults were deeply sequenced to estimate repertoire size and the extent of clonotype sharing between individuals. For each donor, three plates each were used for CD4 naive and CD4 memory, two plates were used for CD8 naive, and one plate was used for CD8 memory.

Points the paper makes about the study in general: Rarefaction of sorted-subset datasets indicated incomplete sequencing despite the large sequencing depth. Roughly 5% of naive CD4, around 3.5% of naive CD8, 2% to 2.5% of memory CD4, and 0.35% to 0.4% of memory CD8 clonotypes were shared across several donors. Because the study included a small number of donors, the genetic and exposure-history diversity represented was limited. Higher generation probabilities were observed for clonotypes shared by all four sorted-subset donors than for non-shared clonotypes. Based on pairwise subsampling, the degree of clonotype sharing among donors was expected to be affected by sequencing depth. Sampling was restricted to blood, and TCR repertoires in tissues likely differ from the TCR repertoires found in blood. Estimated clonotype richness was generally larger for naive than for memory subsets.

The donors were healthy, HIV-negative adults with no recently reported acute infections or vaccinations. Only Caucasian adults living in Nashville, Tennessee, USA were represented among the donors. CD4+ T cells were enriched by magnetic negative selection; naive cells were then positively selected on CD45RA, and the negative fraction formed the memory subset. After blood collection by leukapheresis, PBMCs were isolated using Ficoll-Histopaque density gradient centrifugation and then cryopreserved in the vapor phase of liquid nitrogen. Purity and quantity of every magnetically sorted T cell population were checked by analytical flow cytometry. Each sorted fraction had its genomic DNA isolated and then quantified by UV absorbance on a Nanodrop 2000c.

This chain is built from TRBV15 and TRBJ1-5; TRBD1 is perhaps the D gene, given 6 matching bases. What was sequenced was memory CD4+ T cells sorted from blood. Taken with the paper, the label for cell subset or site translates to: CD45RA-negative fraction. The sequence was collected from a woman aged 25 to 45 in good health. The CDR3 protein sequence reads: CATSSLRIRGSNQPQHF. The nucleotide sequence is TGTGCCACCAGCTCCCTAAGGATCAGGGGTAGCAATCAGCCCCAGCATTTT.